This entry concerns a single T cell receptor beta chain. Its antigen is not yet known. Base qualities are not provided; no much larger clone lies one nucleotide away. This sample stems from a study of shared clonotypes between healthy human individuals (dated by TCRdb to 2019 to 2021). At the level of the whole study: A few men and two women, aged 18 to 49 years, made up the cohort. Per donor, three plates each were used for CD4 naive and CD4 memory, two for CD8 naive, and one for CD8 memory. The study deeply sequenced blood TCR repertoires of about five healthy adults to estimate repertoire size and the extent of clonotype sharing between individuals. To increase sequencing depth and limit assay-specific biases, different laboratories used diverse techniques to prepare libraries and sequence TCR repertoires. Leukapheresis yielded between about 0.85 and 9 billion PBMCs per donor.

Using the deep immunoSEQ assay, multiplex PCR amplified TCR CDR3 regions from genomic DNA. For each cell subset, the extracted genomic DNA was distributed evenly across all wells of several immunoSEQ 96-well plates, and each plate served as one replicate. Each replicate PCR for sorted subsets received approximately 220 ng genomic DNA, equal to about 30,000 T cell genomes. The purified libraries were quantified using a Qubit 3.0 fluorometer, sized with a Bioanalyzer 2100, and then quantified again using the KAPA Library Quantification kit. A separate single-read 150-cycle Illumina NextSeq 550 flow cell was used to sequence each immunoSEQ 96-well plate. The paper's processing steps were these. Because the immunoSEQ output held only junctional sequences and lacked quality scores, the filtering could not match the filtering applied to full-length reads. To assign V/J genes and CDR3, sequences were annotated using PyIR, a Python wrapper for IgBLAST v1.9, with IMGT germline references. Reads were filtered out if the reads had weak V/J assignments (E-value above 1e-6), no CDR3, stop codons, out-of-frame junctions, or ambiguous translated residues. A V3J clonotype was defined by an identical inferred V gene, J gene, and CDR3 amino acid sequence. Percentage overlap between repertoires was calculated by dividing the number of shared unique clonotypes by the size of the smaller repertoire. Richness of each repertoire was evaluated using RTK rarefaction, the Chao1 estimator, and Recon v2.1 estimates of unobserved clonotypes. Generation probabilities for all TCRbeta clonotypes obtained by the gDNA method from a handful of donors were computed using OLGA. TCRdb re-hosts the immuneACCESS table, in-frame sequences only. Its copies lack some clones; in the studies checked, an unresolved V gene accounts for under half of them, and the cause for the rest is not known. The DNA was the basis for D and trimming; V, J and clone size are from that table. The sample contains about 2.4 million clones, approximately 93% of them found a single time. 0.36% of the sample lies in the top ten.

Healthy HIV-negative adults with no recently reported acute infections or vaccinations were included as donors. Every donor was a Caucasian adult residing in Nashville, Tennessee, USA. Magnetic negative selection was used to enrich CD4+ T cells, after which naive cells were positively selected on CD45RA and the negative fraction became the memory subset. After blood collection by leukapheresis, PBMCs were isolated using Ficoll-Histopaque density gradient centrifugation and then cryopreserved in the vapor phase of liquid nitrogen. Analytical flow cytometry was used to check the purity and quantity of each magnetically sorted T cell population. Each sorted fraction had its genomic DNA isolated and then quantified by UV absorbance on a Nanodrop 2000c. Via the germline V gene, CDR1 is MNHNS and CDR2 SASEGT. Unmatched junction bases come to 2, with V trimmed by 5 bases and J by 4 bases. The CDR3 sequence holds 13 residues, the cysteine and phenylalanine included. The DNA shown is the 39-base CDR3, in frame from base 1.

Broader findings and caveats from the paper: The small number of donors limited the genetic and exposure-history diversity represented. Naive subsets generally had larger estimated clonotype richness than memory subsets. Even with the large sequencing depth, rarefaction of the sorted-subset datasets indicated that sequencing was incomplete. Compared with non-shared clonotypes, clonotypes shared by all four sorted-subset donors had higher generation probabilities. Pairwise subsampling indicated that sequencing depth was expected to affect the degree of clonotype sharing among donors. Sampling was restricted to blood, and TCR repertoires in tissues likely differ from the TCR repertoires found in blood. Roughly 5.2% of naive CD4, around 3.5% of naive CD8, 2.3% of memory CD4, and 0.4% of memory CD8 clonotypes were shared across several donors.

The chain uses TRBV6-1 and TRBJ2-5, and 9 junctional nucleotides match TRBD2. The specimen was naive CD4+ T cells from PBMCs. The cell subset or site label of this sample denotes: CD45RA+ positively selected. This clonotype was obtained from a man aged 18 to 29 in good health. Some clones in this sample may be carry-over from other donors' samples. In nucleotides, the sequence is TGTGCCAGCAGTCCGCGGGGGGGAGAGACCCAGTACTTC. Its protein product is CASSPRGGETQYF.